The following is a T cell receptor beta chain sequence with its context. TCRdb itself ran the 5' RACE reads through MiXCR, one entry per CDR3 protein. The sample records just over 300,000 distinct CDR3 sequences, more than 20% being singletons. These data come from a study of CD8 T cells in ankylosing spondylitis. The CDR3 runs 13 residues. The ends were cut back, 1 base at V and 4 bases at J, with 6 bases in the middle. Germline CDR1 is SGHDN and CDR2 is FVKESK. This sequence originates from a female donor with ankylosing spondylitis or in good health (not recorded which). Sequenced sample: blood, either unsorted or a sorted T cell fraction (not recorded which). V and J are TRBV14 and TRBJ2-3; D remains unclear. Here the CDR3 DNA reads TGTGCCAGCAGCCAAGTGATGGCAGATACGCAGTATTTT. Translated, it gives CASSQVMADTQYF.